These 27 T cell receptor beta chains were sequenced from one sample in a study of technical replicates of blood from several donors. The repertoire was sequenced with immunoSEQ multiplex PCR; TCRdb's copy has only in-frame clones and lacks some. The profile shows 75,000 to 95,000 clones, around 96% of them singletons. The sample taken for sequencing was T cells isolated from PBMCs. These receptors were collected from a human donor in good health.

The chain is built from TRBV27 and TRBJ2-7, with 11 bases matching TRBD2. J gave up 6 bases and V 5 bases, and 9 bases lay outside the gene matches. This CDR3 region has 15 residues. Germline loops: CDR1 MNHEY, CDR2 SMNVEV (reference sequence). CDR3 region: CASSPFSGRALEQYF. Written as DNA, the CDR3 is TGTGCCAGCAGTCCCTTTAGCGGGAGGGCCCTCGAGCAGTACTTC.

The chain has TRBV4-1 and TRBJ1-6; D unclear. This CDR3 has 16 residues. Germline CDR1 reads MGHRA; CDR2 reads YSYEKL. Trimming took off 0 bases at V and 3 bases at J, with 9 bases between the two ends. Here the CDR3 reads CASSQDRVSYNSPLHF. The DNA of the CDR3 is TGCGCCAGCAGCCAAGATCGGGTCAGCTATAATTCACCCCTCCACTTT.

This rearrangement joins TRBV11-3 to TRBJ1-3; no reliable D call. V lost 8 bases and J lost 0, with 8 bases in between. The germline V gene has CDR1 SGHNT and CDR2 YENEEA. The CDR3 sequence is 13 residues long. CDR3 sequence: CASRPSSGNTIYF. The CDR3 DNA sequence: TGTGCCAGCCGCCCGAGCTCTGGAAACACCATATATTTT.

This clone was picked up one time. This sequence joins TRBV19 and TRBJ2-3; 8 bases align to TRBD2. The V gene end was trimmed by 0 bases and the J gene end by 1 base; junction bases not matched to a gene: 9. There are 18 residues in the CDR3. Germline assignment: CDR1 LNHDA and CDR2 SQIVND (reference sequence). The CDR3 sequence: CASSIDFTSGYRTDTQYF. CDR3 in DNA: TGTGCCAGTAGTATAGATTTCACTAGCGGCTATCGCACAGATACGCAGTATTTT.

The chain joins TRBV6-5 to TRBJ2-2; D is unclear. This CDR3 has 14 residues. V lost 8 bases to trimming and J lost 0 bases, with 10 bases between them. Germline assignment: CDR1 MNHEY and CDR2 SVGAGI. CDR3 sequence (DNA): TGTGCCAGCGCGAGAAAGTCGAACACCGGGGAGCTGTTTTTT. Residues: CASARKSNTGELFF.

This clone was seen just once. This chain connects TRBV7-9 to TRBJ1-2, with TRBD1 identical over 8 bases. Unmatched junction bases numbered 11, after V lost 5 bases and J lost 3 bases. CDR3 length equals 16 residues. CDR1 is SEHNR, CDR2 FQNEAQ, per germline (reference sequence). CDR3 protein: CASSPSPGGADYGYTF. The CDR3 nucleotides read TGTGCCAGCAGCCCTTCTCCAGGGGGCGCAGACTATGGCTACACCTTC.

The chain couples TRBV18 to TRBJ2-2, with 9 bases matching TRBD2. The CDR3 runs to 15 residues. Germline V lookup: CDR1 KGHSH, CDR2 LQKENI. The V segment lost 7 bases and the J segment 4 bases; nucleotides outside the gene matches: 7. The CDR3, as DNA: TGTGCCAGCTACTTAGCGGGAGAGACCACCGGGGAGCTGTTTTTT. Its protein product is CASYLAGETTGELFF.

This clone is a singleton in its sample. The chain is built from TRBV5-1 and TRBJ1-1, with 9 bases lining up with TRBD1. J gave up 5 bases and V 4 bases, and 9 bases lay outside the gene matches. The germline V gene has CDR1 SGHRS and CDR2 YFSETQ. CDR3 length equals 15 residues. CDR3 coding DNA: TGCGCCAGCAGCAATACAGGGACAGGGTTGACTGAAGCTTTCTTT. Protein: CASSNTGTGLTEAFF.

In nucleotides, the CDR3 is TGTGCCAGCAGCCCCCGCACGGGGGGCGGTCAAGAGACCCAGTACTTC. As protein: CASSPRTGGGQETQYF. The genes are TRBV5-5 and TRBJ2-5, with D tentatively TRBD2 (7 bases). From germline, CDR1 is SGHKS and CDR2 YYEKEE (reference sequence). This CDR3 contains 16 residues. With 4 bases removed from V and 2 bases from J, the gap between germline ends came to 18 bases.

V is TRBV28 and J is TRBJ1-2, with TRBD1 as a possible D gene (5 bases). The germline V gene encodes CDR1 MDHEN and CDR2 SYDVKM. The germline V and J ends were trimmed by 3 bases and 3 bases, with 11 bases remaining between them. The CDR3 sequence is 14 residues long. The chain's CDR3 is CASSFPGRDYGYTF. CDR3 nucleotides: TGTGCCAGCAGTTTCCCTGGCAGGGACTATGGCTACACCTTC.

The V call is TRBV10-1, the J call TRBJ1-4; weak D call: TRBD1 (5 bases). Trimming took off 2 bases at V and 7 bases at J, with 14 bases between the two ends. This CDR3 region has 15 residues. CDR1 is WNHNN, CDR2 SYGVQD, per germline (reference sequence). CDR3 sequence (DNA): TGCGCCAGCAGTGAGGGCAGGGAAGTTGGTGAAAAACTGTTTTTT. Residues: CASSEGREVGEKLFF.

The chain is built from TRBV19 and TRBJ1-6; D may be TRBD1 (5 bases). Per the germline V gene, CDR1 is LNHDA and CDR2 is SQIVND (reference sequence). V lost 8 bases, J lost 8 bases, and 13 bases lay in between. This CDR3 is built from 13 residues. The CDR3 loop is CASRRGVDSPLHF. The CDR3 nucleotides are TGTGCCAGTCGCCGGGGGGTAGATTCACCCCTCCACTTT.

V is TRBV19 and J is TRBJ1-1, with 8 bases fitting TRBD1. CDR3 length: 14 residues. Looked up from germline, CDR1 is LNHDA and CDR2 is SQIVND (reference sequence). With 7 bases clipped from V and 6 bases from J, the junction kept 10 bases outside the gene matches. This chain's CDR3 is CASIKRQGLSEAFF. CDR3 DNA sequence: TGTGCCAGTATTAAAAGACAGGGGCTATCTGAAGCTTTCTTT. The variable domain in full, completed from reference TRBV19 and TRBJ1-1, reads DGGITQSPKYLFRKEGQNVTLSCEQNLNHDAMYWYRQDPGQGLRLIYYSQIVNDFQKGDIAEGYSVSREKKESFPLTVTSAQKNPTAFYLCASIKRQGLSEAFFGQGTRLTVV.

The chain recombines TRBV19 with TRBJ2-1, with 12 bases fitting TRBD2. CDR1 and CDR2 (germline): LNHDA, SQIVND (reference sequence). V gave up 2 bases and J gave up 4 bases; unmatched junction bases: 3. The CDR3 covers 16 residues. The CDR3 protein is CASSISTSGRYNEQFF. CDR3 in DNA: TGTGCCAGTAGTATATCCACTAGCGGGAGGTACAATGAGCAGTTCTTC.

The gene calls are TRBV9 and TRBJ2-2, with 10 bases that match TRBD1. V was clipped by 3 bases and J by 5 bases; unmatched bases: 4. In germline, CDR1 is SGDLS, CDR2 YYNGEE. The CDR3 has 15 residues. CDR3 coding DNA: TGTGCCAGCAGCGAGGGACAGGGGCAAACCGGGGAGCTGTTTTTT. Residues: CASSEGQGQTGELFF. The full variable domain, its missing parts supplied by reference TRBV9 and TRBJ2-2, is DSGVTQTPKHLITATGQRVTLRCSPRSGDLSVYWYQQSLDQGLQFLIQYYNGEERAKGNILERFSAQQFPDLHSELNLSSLELGDSALYFCASSEGQGQTGELFFGEGSRLTVL.

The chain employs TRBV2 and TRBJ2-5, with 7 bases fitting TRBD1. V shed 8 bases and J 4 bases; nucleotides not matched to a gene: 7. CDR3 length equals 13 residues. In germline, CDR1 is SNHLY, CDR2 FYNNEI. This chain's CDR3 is CASVTQGRETQYF. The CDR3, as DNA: TGTGCCAGCGTCACACAGGGGAGAGAGACCCAGTACTTC.

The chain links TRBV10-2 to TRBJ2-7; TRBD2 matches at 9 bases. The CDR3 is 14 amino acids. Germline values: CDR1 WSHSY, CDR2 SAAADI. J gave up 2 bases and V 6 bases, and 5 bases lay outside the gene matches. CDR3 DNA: TGCGCCAGCAGGGCTCTAGCGGGGACCTACGAGCAGTACTTC. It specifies CASRALAGTYEQYF.

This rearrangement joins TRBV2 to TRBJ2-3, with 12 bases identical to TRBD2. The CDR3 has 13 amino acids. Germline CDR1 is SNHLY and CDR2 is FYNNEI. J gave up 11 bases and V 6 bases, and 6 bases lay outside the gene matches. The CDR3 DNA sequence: TGTGCCAGCAGACTAGCGGGAGGTGGGGGGCAGTATTTT. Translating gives CASRLAGGGGQYF.

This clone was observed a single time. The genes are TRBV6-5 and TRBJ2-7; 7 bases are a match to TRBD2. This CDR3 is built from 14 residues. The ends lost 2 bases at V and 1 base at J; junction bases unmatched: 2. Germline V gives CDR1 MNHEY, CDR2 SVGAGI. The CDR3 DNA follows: TGTGCCAGCAGTTACCGTAGCGGGTCCTACGAGCAGTACTTC. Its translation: CASSYRSGSYEQYF.

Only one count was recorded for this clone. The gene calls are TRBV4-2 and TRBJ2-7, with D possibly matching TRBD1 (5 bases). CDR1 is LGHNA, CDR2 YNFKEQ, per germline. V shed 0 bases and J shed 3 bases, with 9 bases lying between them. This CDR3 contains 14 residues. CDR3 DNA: TGTGCCAGCAGCCAAGACAGGGTCGACTACGAGCAGTACTTC. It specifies CASSQDRVDYEQYF.

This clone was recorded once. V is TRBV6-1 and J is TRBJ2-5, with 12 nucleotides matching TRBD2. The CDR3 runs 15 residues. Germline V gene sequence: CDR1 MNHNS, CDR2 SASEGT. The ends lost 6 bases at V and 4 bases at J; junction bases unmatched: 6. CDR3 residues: CASRHRTSGVETQYF. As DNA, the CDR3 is TGTGCCAGCAGACATCGGACTAGCGGGGTAGAGACCCAGTACTTC.

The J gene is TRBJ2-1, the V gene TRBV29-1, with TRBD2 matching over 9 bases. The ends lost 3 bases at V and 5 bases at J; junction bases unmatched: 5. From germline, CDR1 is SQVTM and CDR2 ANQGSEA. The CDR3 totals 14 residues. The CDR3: CSVDSGRPHNEQFF. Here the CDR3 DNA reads TGCAGCGTTGACAGCGGGAGGCCGCACAATGAGCAGTTCTTC.

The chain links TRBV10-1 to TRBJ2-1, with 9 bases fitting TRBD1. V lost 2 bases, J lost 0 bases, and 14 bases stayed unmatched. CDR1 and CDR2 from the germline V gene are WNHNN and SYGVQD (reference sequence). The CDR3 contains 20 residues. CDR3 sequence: CASSELYRTGQGSSYNEQFF. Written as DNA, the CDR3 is TGCGCCAGCAGTGAGCTCTACCGCACCGGACAGGGGAGCTCCTACAATGAGCAGTTCTTC.

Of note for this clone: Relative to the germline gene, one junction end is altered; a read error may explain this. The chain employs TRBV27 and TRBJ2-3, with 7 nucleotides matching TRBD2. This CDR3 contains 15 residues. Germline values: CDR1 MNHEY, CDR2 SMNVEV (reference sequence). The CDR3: CASTLSSGPPDTQYF. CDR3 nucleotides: TGTGCCAGCACTTTATCTAGCGGCCCCCCAGATACGCAGTATTTT.

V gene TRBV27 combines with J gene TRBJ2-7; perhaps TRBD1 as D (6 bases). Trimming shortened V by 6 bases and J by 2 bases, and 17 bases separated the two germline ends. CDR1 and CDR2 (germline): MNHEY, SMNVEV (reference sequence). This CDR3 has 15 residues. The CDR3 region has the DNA TGTGCCAGCAGACCCCGACAGGTAACCACCTACGAGCAGTACTTC. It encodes CASRPRQVTTYEQYF.

CDR3 DNA sequence: TGTGCTAGTGGGACAGACTACACTGAAGCTTTCTTT. Translated, it gives CASGTDYTEAFF. J is TRBJ1-1 and V is TRBV12-5; TRBD1 is a possible D gene (5 bases). Trimming took 6 bases from V and 3 from J, leaving 8 bases between them. The CDR3 covers 12 residues. CDR1 and CDR2 from the germline V gene are LGHNT and FRNRAP.

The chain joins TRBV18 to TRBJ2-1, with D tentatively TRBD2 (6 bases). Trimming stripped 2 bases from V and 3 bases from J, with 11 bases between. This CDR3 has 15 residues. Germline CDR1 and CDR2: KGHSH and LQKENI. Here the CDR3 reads CASSPAGINYNEQFF. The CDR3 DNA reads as TGTGCCAGCTCACCAGCGGGGATCAACTACAATGAGCAGTTCTTC.